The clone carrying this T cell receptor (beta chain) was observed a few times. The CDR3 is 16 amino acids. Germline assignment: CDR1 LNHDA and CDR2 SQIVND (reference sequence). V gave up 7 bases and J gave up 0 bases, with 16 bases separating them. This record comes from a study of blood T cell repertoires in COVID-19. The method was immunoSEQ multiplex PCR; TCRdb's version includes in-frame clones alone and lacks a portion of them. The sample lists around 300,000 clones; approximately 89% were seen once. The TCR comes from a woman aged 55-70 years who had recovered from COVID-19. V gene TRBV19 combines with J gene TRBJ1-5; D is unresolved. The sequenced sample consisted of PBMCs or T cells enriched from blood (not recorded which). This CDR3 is CASIPTPNLSNQPQHF. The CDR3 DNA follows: TGTGCCAGTATCCCCACACCCAACCTTAGCAATCAGCCCCAGCATTTT.